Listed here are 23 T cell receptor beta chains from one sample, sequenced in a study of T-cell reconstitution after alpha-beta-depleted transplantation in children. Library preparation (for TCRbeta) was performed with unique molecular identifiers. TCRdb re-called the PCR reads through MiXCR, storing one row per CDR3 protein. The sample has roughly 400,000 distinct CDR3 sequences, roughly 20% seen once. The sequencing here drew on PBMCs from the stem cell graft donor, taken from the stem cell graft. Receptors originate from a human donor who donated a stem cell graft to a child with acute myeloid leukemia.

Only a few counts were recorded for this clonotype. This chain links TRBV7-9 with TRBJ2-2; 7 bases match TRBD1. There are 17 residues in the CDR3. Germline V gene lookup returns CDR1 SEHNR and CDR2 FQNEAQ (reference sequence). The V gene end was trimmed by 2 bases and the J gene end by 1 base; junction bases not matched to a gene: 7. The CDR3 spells CASSLPARTGNTGELFF. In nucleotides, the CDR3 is TGTGCCAGCAGCTTACCAGCCCGGACAGGGAACACCGGGGAGCTGTTTTTT.

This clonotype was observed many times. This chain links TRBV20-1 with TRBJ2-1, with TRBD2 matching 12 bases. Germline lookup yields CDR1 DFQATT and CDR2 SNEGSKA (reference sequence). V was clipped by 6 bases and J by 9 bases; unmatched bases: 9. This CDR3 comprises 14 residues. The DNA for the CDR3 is TGCAGTGCCCCGACTAGCGGGAGAATGGGTGAGCAGTTCTTC. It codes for CSAPTSGRMGEQFF.

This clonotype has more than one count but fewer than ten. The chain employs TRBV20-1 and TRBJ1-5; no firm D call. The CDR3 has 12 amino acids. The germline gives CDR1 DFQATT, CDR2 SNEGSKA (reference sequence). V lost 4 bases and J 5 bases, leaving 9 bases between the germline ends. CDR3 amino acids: CSANLGDQPQHF. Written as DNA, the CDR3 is TGCAGTGCTAACCTTGGAGATCAGCCCCAGCATTTT.

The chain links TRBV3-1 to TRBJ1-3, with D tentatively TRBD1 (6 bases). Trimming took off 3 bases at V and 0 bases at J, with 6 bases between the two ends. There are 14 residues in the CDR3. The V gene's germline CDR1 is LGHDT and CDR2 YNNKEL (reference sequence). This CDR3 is CASSQGASGNTIYF. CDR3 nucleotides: TGTGCCAGCAGCCAGGGGGCCTCTGGAAACACCATATATTTT.

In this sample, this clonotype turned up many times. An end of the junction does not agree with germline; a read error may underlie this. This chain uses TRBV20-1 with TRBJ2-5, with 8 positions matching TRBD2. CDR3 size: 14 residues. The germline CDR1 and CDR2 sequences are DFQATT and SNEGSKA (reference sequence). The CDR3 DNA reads TGCAGTGCCAGAGGGGCTAGCGGGTGGGAGACCCAGTACTTC. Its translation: CSARGASGWETQYF.

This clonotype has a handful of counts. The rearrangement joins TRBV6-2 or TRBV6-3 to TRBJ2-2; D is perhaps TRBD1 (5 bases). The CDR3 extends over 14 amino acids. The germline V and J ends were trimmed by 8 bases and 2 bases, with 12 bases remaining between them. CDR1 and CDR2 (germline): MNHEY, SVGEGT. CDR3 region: CASGGQLNTGELFF. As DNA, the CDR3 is TGTGCCAGCGGCGGACAACTCAACACCGGGGAGCTGTTTTTT.

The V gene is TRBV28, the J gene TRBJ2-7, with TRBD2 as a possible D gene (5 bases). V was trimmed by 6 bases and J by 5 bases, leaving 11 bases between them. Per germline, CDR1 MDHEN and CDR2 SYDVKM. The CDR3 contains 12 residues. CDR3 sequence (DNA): TGTGCCAGCAGAGGACTTGTCGACGAGCAGTACTTC. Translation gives CASRGLVDEQYF.

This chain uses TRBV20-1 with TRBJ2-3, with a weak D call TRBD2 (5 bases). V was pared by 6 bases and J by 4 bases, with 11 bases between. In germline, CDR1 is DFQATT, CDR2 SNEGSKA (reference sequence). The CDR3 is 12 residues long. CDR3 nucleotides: TGCAGTGCGCAAGTGAGGGCAGATACGCAGTATTTT. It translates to CSAQVRADTQYF.

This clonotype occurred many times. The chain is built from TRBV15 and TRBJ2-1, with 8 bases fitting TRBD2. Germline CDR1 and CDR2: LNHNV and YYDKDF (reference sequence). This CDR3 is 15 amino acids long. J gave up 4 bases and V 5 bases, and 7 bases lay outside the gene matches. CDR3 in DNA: TGTGCCACCAGCCCTCTAGCGGGCTCTTACAATGAGCAGTTCTTC. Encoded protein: CATSPLAGSYNEQFF.

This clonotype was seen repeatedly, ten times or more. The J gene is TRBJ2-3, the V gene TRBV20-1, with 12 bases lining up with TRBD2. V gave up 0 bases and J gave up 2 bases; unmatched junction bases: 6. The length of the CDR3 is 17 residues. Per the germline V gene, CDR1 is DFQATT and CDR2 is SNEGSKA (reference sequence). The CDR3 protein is CSARDRTSGKYTDTQYF. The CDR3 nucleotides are TGCAGTGCTAGAGATAGGACTAGCGGGAAGTACACAGATACGCAGTATTTT.

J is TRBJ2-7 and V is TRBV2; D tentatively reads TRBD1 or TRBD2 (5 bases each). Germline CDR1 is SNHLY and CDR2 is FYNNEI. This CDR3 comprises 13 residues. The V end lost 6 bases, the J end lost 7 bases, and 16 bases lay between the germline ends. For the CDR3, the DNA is TGTGCCAGCAGCTACGGGACCACGGAGGAGCAGTACTTC. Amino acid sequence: CASSYGTTEEQYF.

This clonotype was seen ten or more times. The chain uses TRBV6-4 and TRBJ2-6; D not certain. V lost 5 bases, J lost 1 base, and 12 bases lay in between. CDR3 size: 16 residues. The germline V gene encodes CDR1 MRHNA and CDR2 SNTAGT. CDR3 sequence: CASSPSGGSGANVLTF. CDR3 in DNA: TGTGCCAGCAGTCCCTCAGGTGGATCTGGGGCCAACGTCCTGACTTTC.

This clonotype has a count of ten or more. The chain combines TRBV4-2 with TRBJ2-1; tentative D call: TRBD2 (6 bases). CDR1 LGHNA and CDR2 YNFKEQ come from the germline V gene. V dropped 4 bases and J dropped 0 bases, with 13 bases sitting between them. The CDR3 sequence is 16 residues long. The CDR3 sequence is CASSRNSGSSYNEQFF. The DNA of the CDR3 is TGTGCCAGCAGCCGGAATAGCGGTAGCTCCTACAATGAGCAGTTCTTC.

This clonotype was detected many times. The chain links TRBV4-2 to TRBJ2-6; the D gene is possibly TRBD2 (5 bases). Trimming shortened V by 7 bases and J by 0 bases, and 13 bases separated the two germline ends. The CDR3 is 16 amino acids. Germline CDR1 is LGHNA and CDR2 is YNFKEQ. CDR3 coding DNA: TGTGCCAGCACCTCGGAGCGGCGCTCTGGGGCCAACGTCCTGACTTTC. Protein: CASTSERRSGANVLTF.

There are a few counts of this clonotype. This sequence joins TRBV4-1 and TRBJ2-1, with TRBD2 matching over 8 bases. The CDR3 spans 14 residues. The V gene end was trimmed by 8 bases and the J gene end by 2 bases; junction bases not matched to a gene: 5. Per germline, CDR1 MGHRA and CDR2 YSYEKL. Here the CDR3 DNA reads TGCGCCAGCGGTAGCGGGACGACCTACAATGAGCAGTTCTTC. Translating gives CASGSGTTYNEQFF.

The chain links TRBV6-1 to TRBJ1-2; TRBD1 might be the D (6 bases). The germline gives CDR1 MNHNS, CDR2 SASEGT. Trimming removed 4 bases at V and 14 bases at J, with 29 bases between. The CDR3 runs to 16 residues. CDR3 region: CASSGEEDSATASGTF. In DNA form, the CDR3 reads TGTGCCAGCAGTGGGGAAGAGGACAGTGCCACCGCAAGCGGAACCTTC.

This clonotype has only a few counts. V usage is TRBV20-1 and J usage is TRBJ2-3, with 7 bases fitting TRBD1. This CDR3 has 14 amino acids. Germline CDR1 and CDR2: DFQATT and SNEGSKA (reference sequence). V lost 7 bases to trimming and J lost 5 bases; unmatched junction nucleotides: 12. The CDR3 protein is CSVPRTGWGDTQYF. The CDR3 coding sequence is TGCAGTGTCCCGCGGACAGGTTGGGGAGATACGCAGTATTTT.

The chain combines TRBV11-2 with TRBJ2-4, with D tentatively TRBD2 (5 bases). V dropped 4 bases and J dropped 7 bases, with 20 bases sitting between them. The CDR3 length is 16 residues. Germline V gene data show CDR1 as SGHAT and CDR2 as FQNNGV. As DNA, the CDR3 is TGTGCCAGCAGCTCTCTTAGCGCTACAATGTGGAACATTCAGTACTTC. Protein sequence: CASSSLSATMWNIQYF.

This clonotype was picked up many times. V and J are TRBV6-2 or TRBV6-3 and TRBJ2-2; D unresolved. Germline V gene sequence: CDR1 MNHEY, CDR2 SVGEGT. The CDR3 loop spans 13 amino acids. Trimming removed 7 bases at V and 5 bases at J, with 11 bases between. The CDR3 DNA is TGTGCCAGCACCATAGGAAGTACCGGGGAGCTGTTTTTT. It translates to CASTIGSTGELFF.

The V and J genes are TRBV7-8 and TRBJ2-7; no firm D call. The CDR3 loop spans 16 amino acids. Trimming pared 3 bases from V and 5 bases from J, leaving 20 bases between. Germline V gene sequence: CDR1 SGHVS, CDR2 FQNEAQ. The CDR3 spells CASSFPGRTTKDEQYF. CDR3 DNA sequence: TGTGCCAGCAGCTTCCCCGGACGGACCACGAAGGACGAGCAGTACTTC.

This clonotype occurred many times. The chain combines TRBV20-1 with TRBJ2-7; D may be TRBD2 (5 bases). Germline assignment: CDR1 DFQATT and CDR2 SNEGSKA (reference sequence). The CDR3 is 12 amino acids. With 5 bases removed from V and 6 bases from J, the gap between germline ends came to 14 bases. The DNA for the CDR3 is TGCAGTGCTTACCCGCGAGGGAGCGAGCAGTACTTC. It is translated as CSAYPRGSEQYF.

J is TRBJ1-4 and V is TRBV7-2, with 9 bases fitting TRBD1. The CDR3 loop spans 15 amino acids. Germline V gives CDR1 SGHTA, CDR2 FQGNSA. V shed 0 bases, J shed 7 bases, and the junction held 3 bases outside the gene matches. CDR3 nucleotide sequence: TGTGCCAGCAGCTTAGCGGGACAGGGCGGTGAAAAACTGTTTTTT. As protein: CASSLAGQGGEKLFF.

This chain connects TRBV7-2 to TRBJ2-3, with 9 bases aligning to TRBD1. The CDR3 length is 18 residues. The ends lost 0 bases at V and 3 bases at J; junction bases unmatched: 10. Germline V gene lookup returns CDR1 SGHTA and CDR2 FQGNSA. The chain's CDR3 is CASSLALTGGATTDTQYF. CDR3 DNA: TGTGCCAGCAGCTTAGCGCTAACAGGGGGCGCGACGACAGATACGCAGTATTTT. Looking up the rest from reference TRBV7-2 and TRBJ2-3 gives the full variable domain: GAGVSQSPSNKVTEKGKDVELRCDPISGHTALYWYRQSLGQGLEFLIYFQGNSAPDKSGLPSDRFSAERTGGSVSTLTIQRTQQEDSAVYLCASSLALTGGATTDTQYFGPGTRLTVL.